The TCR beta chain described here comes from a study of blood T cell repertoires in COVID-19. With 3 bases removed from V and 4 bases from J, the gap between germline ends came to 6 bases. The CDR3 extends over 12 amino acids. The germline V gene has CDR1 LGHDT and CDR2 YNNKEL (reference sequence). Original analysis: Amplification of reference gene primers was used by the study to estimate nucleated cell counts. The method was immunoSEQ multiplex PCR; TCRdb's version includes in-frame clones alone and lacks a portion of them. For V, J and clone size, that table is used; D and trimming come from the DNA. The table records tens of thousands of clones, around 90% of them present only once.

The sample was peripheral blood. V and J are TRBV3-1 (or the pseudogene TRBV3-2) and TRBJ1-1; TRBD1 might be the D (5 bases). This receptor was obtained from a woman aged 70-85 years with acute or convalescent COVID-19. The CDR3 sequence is CASSHQGTEAFF. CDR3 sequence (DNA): TGTGCCAGCAGCCATCAGGGCACTGAAGCTTTCTTT.